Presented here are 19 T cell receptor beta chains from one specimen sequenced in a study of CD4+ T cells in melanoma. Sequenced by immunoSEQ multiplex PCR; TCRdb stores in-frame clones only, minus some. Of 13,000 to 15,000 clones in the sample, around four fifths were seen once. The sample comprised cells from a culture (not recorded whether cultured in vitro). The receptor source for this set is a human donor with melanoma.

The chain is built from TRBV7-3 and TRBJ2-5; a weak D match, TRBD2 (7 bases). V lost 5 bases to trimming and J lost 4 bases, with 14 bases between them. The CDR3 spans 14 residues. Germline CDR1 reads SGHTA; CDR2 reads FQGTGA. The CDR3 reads CASSQGGGAETQYF. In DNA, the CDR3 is TGTGCCAGCAGCCAAGGGGGGGGCGCAGAGACCCAGTACTTC.

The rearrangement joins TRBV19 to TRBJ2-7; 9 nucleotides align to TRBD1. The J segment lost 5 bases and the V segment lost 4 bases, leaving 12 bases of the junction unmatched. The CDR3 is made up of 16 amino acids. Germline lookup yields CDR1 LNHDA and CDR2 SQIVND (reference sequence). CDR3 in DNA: TGTGCCAGTAGTAGACCTACCGGGACAGGGCTCCACGAGCAGTACTTC. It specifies CASSRPTGTGLHEQYF.

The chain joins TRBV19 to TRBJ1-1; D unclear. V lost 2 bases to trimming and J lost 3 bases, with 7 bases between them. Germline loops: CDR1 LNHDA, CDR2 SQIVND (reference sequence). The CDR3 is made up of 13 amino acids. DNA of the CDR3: TGTGCCAGTAGTATACAGCCTTACACTGAAGCTTTCTTT. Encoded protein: CASSIQPYTEAFF.

This CDR3 is CASKGETDTQYF. DNA of the CDR3: TGTGCCAGCAAAGGGGAGACAGATACGCAGTATTTT. The rearrangement uses TRBV6-5 and TRBJ2-3; D possibly matches TRBD1 or TRBD2 (5 bases each). Trimming cost V 7 bases and J 3 bases, with 8 bases left between them. Germline CDR1 reads MNHEY; CDR2 reads SVGAGI. The CDR3 is 12 residues long.

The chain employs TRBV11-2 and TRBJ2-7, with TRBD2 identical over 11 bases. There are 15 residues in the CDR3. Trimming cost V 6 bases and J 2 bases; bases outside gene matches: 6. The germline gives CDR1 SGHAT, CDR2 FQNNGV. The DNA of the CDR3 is TGTGCCAGCAGATCCACTAGCGGGGGCCCCTACGAGCAGTACTTC. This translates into CASRSTSGGPYEQYF.

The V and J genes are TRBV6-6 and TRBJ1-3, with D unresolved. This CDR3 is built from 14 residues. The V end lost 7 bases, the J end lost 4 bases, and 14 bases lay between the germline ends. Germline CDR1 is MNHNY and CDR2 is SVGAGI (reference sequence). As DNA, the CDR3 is TGTGCCAGCAATGTTCAAGGACGGGGAAACACCATATATTTT. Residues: CASNVQGRGNTIYF.

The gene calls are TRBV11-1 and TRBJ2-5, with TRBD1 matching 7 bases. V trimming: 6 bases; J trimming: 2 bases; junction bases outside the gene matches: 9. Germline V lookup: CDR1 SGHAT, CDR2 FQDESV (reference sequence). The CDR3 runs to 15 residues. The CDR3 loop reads CASRSPGQIQETQYF. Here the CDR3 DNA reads TGTGCCAGCAGGTCCCCGGGACAGATACAAGAGACCCAGTACTTC.

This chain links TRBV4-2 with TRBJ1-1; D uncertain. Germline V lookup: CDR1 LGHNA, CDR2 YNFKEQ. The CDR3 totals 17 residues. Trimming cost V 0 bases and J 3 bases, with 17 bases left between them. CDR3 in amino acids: CASSQDSGHTLDTEAFF. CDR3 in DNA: TGTGCCAGCAGCCAAGATAGTGGGCACACGCTTGACACTGAAGCTTTCTTT.

The CDR3 region is CASSQPAASVGYTF. Here the CDR3 DNA reads TGTGCCAGCAGCCAACCAGCGGCTTCGGTAGGCTACACCTTC. The genes are TRBV7-9 and TRBJ1-2; D gene uncertain. V was cut by 5 bases and J by 8 bases, with 18 bases left in between. The germline V gene encodes CDR1 SEHNR and CDR2 FQNEAQ (reference sequence). The CDR3 is 14 amino acids.

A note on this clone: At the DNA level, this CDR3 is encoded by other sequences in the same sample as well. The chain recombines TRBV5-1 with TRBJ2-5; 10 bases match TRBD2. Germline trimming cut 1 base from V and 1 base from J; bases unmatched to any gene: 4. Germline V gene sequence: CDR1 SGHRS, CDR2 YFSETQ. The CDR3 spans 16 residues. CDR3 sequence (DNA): TGCGCCAGCAGCTTGCGTCCTAGCGGGGGCCAAGAGACCCAGTACTTC. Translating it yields CASSLRPSGGQETQYF.

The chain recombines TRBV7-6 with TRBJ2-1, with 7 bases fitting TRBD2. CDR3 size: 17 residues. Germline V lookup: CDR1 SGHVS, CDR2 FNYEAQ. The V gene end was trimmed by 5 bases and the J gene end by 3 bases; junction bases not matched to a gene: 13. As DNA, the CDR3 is TGTGCCAGCAGCCCGGAGCCCCAAGCGGGACTCTACAATGAGCAGTTCTTC. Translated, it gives CASSPEPQAGLYNEQFF.

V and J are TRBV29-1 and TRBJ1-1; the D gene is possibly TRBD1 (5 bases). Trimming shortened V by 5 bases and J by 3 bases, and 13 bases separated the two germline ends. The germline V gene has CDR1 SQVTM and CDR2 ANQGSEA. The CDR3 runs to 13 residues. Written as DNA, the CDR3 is TGCAGCGTTACCCGGGACCAACACACTGAAGCTTTCTTT. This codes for CSVTRDQHTEAFF.

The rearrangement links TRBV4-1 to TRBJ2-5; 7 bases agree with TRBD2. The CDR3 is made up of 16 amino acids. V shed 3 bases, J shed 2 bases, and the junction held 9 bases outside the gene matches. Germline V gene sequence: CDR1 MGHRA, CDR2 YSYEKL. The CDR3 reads CASSHLSGALQETQYF. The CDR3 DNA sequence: TGCGCCAGCAGCCACCTGAGCGGGGCCCTTCAAGAGACCCAGTACTTC.

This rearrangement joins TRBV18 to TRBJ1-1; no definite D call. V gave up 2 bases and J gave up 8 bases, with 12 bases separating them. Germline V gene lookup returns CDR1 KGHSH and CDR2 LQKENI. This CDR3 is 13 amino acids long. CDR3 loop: CASSPGDTREAFF. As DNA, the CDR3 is TGTGCCAGCTCACCAGGTGACACCCGAGAAGCTTTCTTT.

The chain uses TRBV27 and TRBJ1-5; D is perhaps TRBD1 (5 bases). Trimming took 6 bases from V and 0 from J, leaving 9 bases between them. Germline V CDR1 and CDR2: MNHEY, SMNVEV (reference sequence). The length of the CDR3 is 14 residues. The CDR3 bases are TGTGCCAGCAGAACGACAGCTAGCAATCAGCCCCAGCATTTT. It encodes CASRTTASNQPQHF.

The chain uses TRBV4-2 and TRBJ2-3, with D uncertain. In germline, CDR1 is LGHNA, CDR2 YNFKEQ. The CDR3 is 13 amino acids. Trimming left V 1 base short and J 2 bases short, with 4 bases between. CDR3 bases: TGTGCCAGCAGCCAAGGACCCACAGATACGCAGTATTTT. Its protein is CASSQGPTDTQYF.

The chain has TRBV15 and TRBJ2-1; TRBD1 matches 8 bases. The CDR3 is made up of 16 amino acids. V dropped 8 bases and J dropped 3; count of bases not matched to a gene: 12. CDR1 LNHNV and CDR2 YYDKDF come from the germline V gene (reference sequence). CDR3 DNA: TGTGCCACCCAGAGAACTCAGGGGGCGTTCTACAATGAGCAGTTCTTC. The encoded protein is CATQRTQGAFYNEQFF.

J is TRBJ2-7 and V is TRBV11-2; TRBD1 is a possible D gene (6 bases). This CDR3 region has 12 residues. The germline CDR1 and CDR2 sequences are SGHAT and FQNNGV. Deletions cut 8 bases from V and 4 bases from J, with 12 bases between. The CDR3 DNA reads TGTGCCAGCGGAGACAGGACTTACGAGCAGTACTTC. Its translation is CASGDRTYEQYF.

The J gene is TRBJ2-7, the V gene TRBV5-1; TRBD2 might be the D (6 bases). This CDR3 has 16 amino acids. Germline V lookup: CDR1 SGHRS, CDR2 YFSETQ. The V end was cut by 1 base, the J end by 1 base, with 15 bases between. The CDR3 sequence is CASSLSPFGGSYEQYF. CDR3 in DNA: TGCGCCAGCAGCTTGAGCCCTTTCGGAGGGTCCTACGAGCAGTACTTC.